What follows are 28 T cell receptor beta chains derived from one specimen sequenced in a study of beta chain features in type 1 diabetes. Since all of the isolated RNA was reverse transcribed, expressed TCRB transcripts were what got sequenced. This table comes from immunoSEQ multiplex PCR, and its TCRdb copy is limited to in-frame clones, with some not included. The sample includes some 250,000 clones, around 26% of them seen just once. The sample consisted of central memory CD4+ T cells from blood. These receptors all stem from a young man in good health.

Only a few counts were recorded for this clone. A read error may be the cause here, since a much bigger clone is one base away. The rearrangement joins TRBV9 to TRBJ2-3, with D maybe TRBD2 (5 bases). Per the germline V gene, CDR1 is SGDLS and CDR2 is YYNGEE. V was pared by 3 bases and J by 0 bases, with 11 bases between. The CDR3 contains 15 residues. The chain's CDR3 is CASSGGRPSTDTQYF. The CDR3 nucleotides read TGTGCCAGCAGCGGCGGGCGACCTAGCACAGATACGCAGTATTTT.

This clone has just a few counts. DNA for the CDR3: TGCAGCGTTGGAGATGAGCAGTTCTTC. Translation gives CSVGDEQFF. The genes are TRBV29-1 and TRBJ2-1; D uncertain. CDR1 is SQVTM and CDR2 is ANQGSEA in the germline V gene. This CDR3 is built from 9 residues. Deletions cut 4 bases from V and 8 bases from J, with 3 bases between.

This clone was counted only a few times. The J gene is TRBJ2-1, the V gene TRBV19; possibly TRBD1 for D (5 bases). Germline CDR1 LNHDA, CDR2 SQIVND (reference sequence). Trimming took off 1 base at V and 4 bases at J, with 11 bases between the two ends. The CDR3 extends over 15 amino acids. The DNA of the CDR3 is TGTGCCAGTAGTATAGGCGCAGGGCGGTACAATGAGCAGTTCTTC. As protein: CASSIGAGRYNEQFF.

This clone was counted many times. At one end the junction does not follow the germline gene, possibly because of a read error. This chain uses TRBV7-2 with TRBJ1-6; possible D gene TRBD1, 5 bases. Germline V gene data show CDR1 as SGHTA and CDR2 as FQGNSA. CDR3 length equals 13 residues. CDR3 sequence reads: CASSLAGDSPLHF. CDR3 DNA: TGTGCCAGCAGCCTAGCGGGGGATTCACCCCTCCACTTT. Filled out from reference TRBV7-2 and TRBJ1-6, the complete variable domain reads GAGVSQSPSNKVTEKGKDVELRCDPISGHTALYWYRQSLGQGLEFLIYFQGNSAPDKSGLPSDRFSAERTGGSVSTLTIQRTQQEDSAVYLCASSLAGDSPLHFGNGTRLTVT.

Only a few counts were recorded for this clone. J is TRBJ2-2 and V is TRBV30; 16 nucleotides agree with TRBD2. Unmatched junction bases numbered 6, after V lost 5 bases and J lost 3 bases. This CDR3 comprises 17 residues. Looked up from germline, CDR1 is GTSNPN and CDR2 is SVGIG (reference sequence). Written as DNA, the CDR3 is TGTGCCTGGCGGACGGGACTAGCGGGAGGGTACACCGGGGAGCTGTTTTTT. This encodes CAWRTGLAGGYTGELFF.

This clone has a handful of counts. The chain is built from TRBV20-1 and TRBJ2-2; D is ambiguous. The germline V and J ends were trimmed by 6 bases and 2 bases, with 4 bases remaining between them. The CDR3 totals 11 residues. Germline CDR1 is DFQATT and CDR2 is SNEGSKA (reference sequence). CDR3 sequence: CSAPNTGELFF. The DNA of the CDR3 is TGCAGTGCCCCAAACACCGGGGAGCTGTTTTTT.

This clone occurred a few times. The gene calls are TRBV28 and TRBJ2-1, with no clear D. CDR1 MDHEN and CDR2 SYDVKM come from the germline V gene. The CDR3 has 12 residues. DNA for the CDR3: TGTGTTTCCATGAGCTCCTACAATGAGCAGTTCTTC. Amino acid sequence: CVSMSSYNEQFF.

There are a few counts of this clone. Other DNA sequences from this sample encode an identical CDR3 as well. V and J are TRBV5-1 and TRBJ2-1; D is possibly TRBD1 (5 bases). This CDR3 comprises 16 residues. CDR1 SGHRS and CDR2 YFSETQ come from the germline V gene. Trimming removed 1 base at V and 1 base at J, with 12 bases between. This chain's CDR3 is CASSLSVQGSYNEQFF. The CDR3 region has the DNA TGCGCCAGCAGCTTGTCGGTTCAGGGTTCCTACAATGAGCAGTTCTTC.

This CDR3 reads CASSYDAGANVLTF. CDR3 sequence (DNA): TGTGCCAGCAGCTACGACGCTGGGGCCAACGTCCTGACTTTC. This chain links TRBV7-2 with TRBJ2-6, with unresolved D. The CDR3 contains 14 residues. Germline V CDR1 and CDR2: SGHTA, FQGNSA. The V and J ends lost 4 bases and 2 bases respectively, with 6 bases between them.

This clone was observed a few times. The V gene is TRBV6-6, the J gene TRBJ2-2, with no clear D. Germline loops: CDR1 MNHNY, CDR2 SVGAGI (reference sequence). With 0 bases removed from V and 6 bases from J, the gap between germline ends came to 11 bases. The CDR3 consists of 15 residues. The CDR3 spells CASSYSPYSAGELFF. CDR3 DNA: TGTGCCAGCAGTTACTCCCCCTACAGTGCCGGGGAGCTGTTTTTT.

This chain links TRBV5-4 with TRBJ2-1, with D possibly TRBD1 on 6 matching bases. V was pared by 3 bases and J by 0 bases, with 16 bases between. Germline values: CDR1 SGHNT, CDR2 YYREEE (reference sequence). The CDR3 has 17 amino acids. CDR3 sequence (DNA): TGTGCCAGCAGCTCGCCCGTCGACAGGATCTCCTACAATGAGCAGTTCTTC. Translated, it gives CASSSPVDRISYNEQFF. The entire variable domain, with the rest obtained from reference TRBV5-4 and TRBJ2-1, is as follows: ETGVTQSPTHLIKTRGQQVTLRCSSQSGHNTVSWYQQALGQGPQFIFQYYREEENGRGNFPPRFSGLQFPNYSSELNVNALELDDSALYLCASSSPVDRISYNEQFFGPGTRLTVL.

This clone was recorded a few times. The chain recombines TRBV5-1 with TRBJ2-1; TRBD2 aligns across 13 bases. CDR1 and CDR2 (germline): SGHRS, YFSETQ. The CDR3 has 17 amino acids. Germline trimming cut 4 bases from V and 7 bases from J; bases unmatched to any gene: 11. CDR3: CASSVSGTSGIRNEQFF. The CDR3 DNA is TGCGCCAGCAGCGTCTCCGGGACTAGCGGGATTAGAAATGAGCAGTTCTTC.

This clone was seen more than once but under ten times. This chain connects TRBV15 to TRBJ2-5, with D uncertain. Germline V CDR1 and CDR2: LNHNV, YYDKDF (reference sequence). V dropped 5 bases and J dropped 0 bases, with 7 bases sitting between them. The CDR3 spans 13 residues. The CDR3 coding sequence is TGTGCCACCAGCGCGACGCACCAAGAGACCCAGTACTTC. This sequence encodes CATSATHQETQYF.

The rearrangement uses TRBV7-2 and TRBJ2-5, with 8 bases fitting TRBD1. The CDR3 spans 14 residues. Germline CDR1 and CDR2: SGHTA and FQGNSA. Germline trimming cut 5 bases from V and 5 bases from J; bases unmatched to any gene: 7. This chain's CDR3 is CASSIRQGRETQYF. CDR3 coding DNA: TGTGCCAGCAGCATCCGACAGGGGAGGGAGACCCAGTACTTC.

This clone was counted once. The CDR3 is CAWTQGLAGTYEQYF. CDR3 DNA sequence: TGTGCCTGGACCCAGGGACTAGCGGGAACTTACGAGCAGTACTTC. The chain uses TRBV30 and TRBJ2-7; TRBD2 aligns across 13 bases. V gave up 4 bases and J gave up 4 bases; unmatched junction bases: 7. This CDR3 spans 15 amino acids. CDR1 is GTSNPN, CDR2 SVGIG, per germline (reference sequence). The complete variable domain, with remaining parts taken from reference TRBV30 and TRBJ2-7, reads SQTIHQWPATLVQPVGSPLSLECTVEGTSNPNLYWYRQAAGRGLQLLFYSVGIGQISSEVPQNLSASRPQDRQFILSSKKLLLSDSGFYLCAWTQGLAGTYEQYFGPGTRLTVT.

For the CDR3, the DNA is TGTGCCAGCAACCCAGGGGGGAACATTCAGTACTTC. Translation gives CASNPGGNIQYF. V usage is TRBV2 and J usage is TRBJ2-4, with D perhaps TRBD1 (7 bases). Germline V gives CDR1 SNHLY, CDR2 FYNNEI. V lost 7 bases and J 7 bases, leaving 11 bases between the germline ends. The CDR3 is 12 residues long.

The gene calls are TRBV30 and TRBJ2-1; possible D gene TRBD2, 6 bases. Germline V gives CDR1 GTSNPN, CDR2 SVGIG (reference sequence). The CDR3 length is 16 residues. The V gene lost 0 bases and the J gene lost 12 bases, with 24 bases spanning the gap. This chain's CDR3 is CAWSVSRLGLHEGQFF. For the CDR3, the DNA is TGTGCCTGGAGTGTCTCCCGACTAGGGCTACATGAGGGGCAGTTCTTC.

This clone showed up just a few times. The chain couples TRBV25-1 to TRBJ1-3, with D uncertain. In germline, CDR1 is MGHDK, CDR2 SYGVNS. The V and J ends lost 8 bases and 0 bases respectively, with 20 bases between them. The CDR3 totals 17 residues. CDR3: CASLSPRQAFSGNTIYF. The CDR3 DNA reads as TGTGCCAGCCTTTCACCTCGGCAGGCGTTCTCTGGAAACACCATATATTTT.

This clone was counted only a few times. This chain links TRBV7-2 with TRBJ2-3; 16 bases map to TRBD2. The CDR3 consists of 19 residues. The V gene's germline CDR1 is SGHTA and CDR2 FQGNSA. The V gene end was trimmed by 6 bases and the J gene end by 7 bases; junction bases not matched to a gene: 16. CDR3 sequence reads: CASRLTPGTSGGAINTQYF. CDR3 DNA: TGTGCCAGCAGGCTCACCCCTGGGACTAGCGGGGGGGCCATAAATACGCAGTATTTT.

This clone turned up a few times. The rearrangement links TRBV30 to TRBJ2-5, with D perhaps matching TRBD2 (5 bases). The CDR3 is made up of 15 amino acids. Trimming shortened V by 4 bases and J by 7 bases, and 22 bases separated the two germline ends. Germline CDR1 reads GTSNPN; CDR2 reads SVGIG (reference sequence). CDR3: CAWTISSTLSGTQYF. CDR3 DNA: TGTGCCTGGACCATATCATCGACTCTAAGCGGGACCCAGTACTTC.

The chain recombines TRBV18 with TRBJ2-5, with D possibly TRBD2 on 7 matching bases. This CDR3 contains 15 residues. The germline V and J ends were trimmed by 6 bases and 4 bases, with 18 bases remaining between them. CDR1 and CDR2 from the germline V gene are KGHSH and LQKENI. The CDR3 sequence: CASSSQDGGRETQYF. The CDR3 DNA is TGTGCCAGCTCGAGCCAGGACGGGGGGCGAGAGACCCAGTACTTC.

In its sample, this clone was seen a few times. The chain couples TRBV30 to TRBJ2-3, with no clear D. The CDR3 sequence is 14 residues long. Germline V gene data show CDR1 as GTSNPN and CDR2 as SVGIG (reference sequence). V was cut by 2 bases and J by 5 bases, with 14 bases left in between. In DNA form, the CDR3 reads TGTGCCTGGAGTCGACACCTCTCACGAGATACGCAGTATTTT. It specifies CAWSRHLSRDTQYF.

The chain recombines TRBV15 with TRBJ1-2, with D perhaps TRBD1 (5 bases). The germline V and J ends were trimmed by 5 bases and 4 bases, with 11 bases remaining between them. The length of the CDR3 is 13 residues. In germline, CDR1 is LNHNV, CDR2 YYDKDF (reference sequence). CDR3 amino acids: CATSGGALYGYTF. CDR3 in DNA: TGTGCCACCAGCGGTGGGGCTCTCTATGGCTACACCTTC.

This clone was found many times. The genes are TRBV29-1 and TRBJ2-7; 9 bases are shared with TRBD1. Germline V gene sequence: CDR1 SQVTM, CDR2 ANQGSEA. CDR3 length: 13 residues. V was clipped by 6 bases and J by 9 bases; unmatched bases: 12. The CDR3 region has the DNA TGCAGCGTAGACCGGGACAGGGACCTTGGGCAGTACTTC. Its translation is CSVDRDRDLGQYF.

V usage is TRBV4-3 and J usage is TRBJ2-5; tentatively, D is TRBD2 (6 bases). In germline, CDR1 is LGHNA, CDR2 YSLEER. V was cut by 0 bases and J by 8 bases, with 16 bases left in between. The CDR3 has 15 amino acids. DNA for the CDR3: TGCGCCAGCAGCCAAGAACTAGCAGGCTCTTCTACCCAGTACTTC. Translated: CASSQELAGSSTQYF.

This clone was counted a few times. V gene TRBV7-9 combines with J gene TRBJ2-1, with a tentative D call TRBD1 (5 bases). Trimming removed 4 bases from V and 15 bases from J, with 22 bases in between. Germline V lookup: CDR1 SEHNR, CDR2 FQNEAQ (reference sequence). The CDR3 runs 14 residues. CDR3 sequence (DNA): TGTGCCAGCAGCTCCCATTCGAGACAGTCACGGCTGTTCTTC. Translating it yields CASSSHSRQSRLFF. Combining the CDR3 with reference TRBV7-9 and TRBJ2-1 gives the whole variable domain DTGVSQNPRHKITKRGQNVTFRCDPISEHNRLYWYRQTLGQGPEFLTYFQNEAQLEKSRLLSDRFSAERPKGSFSTLEIQRTEQGDSAMYLCASSSHSRQSRLFFGPGTRLTVL.

This clone was recorded at least ten times. The chain employs TRBV6-1 and TRBJ2-3; D is ambiguous. Trimming cost V 6 bases and J 4 bases, with 14 bases left between them. There are 14 residues in the CDR3. Per the germline V gene, CDR1 is MNHNS and CDR2 is SASEGT. In DNA form, the CDR3 reads TGTGCCAGCAGAGAGCCCGGGTTCTCAGATACGCAGTATTTT. Its translation is CASREPGFSDTQYF.

The chain couples TRBV18 to TRBJ1-1; the D is unclear. This CDR3 has 11 residues. Germline-derived CDR1 and CDR2 are KGHSH and LQKENI. Trimming left V 3 bases short and J 11 bases short, with 10 bases between. In nucleotides, the CDR3 is TGTGCCAGCTCACCCGTGAGAGGTGCTTTCTTT. Translation: CASSPVRGAFF.